These 21 T cell receptor beta chains were sequenced from one sample in a study of blood T cells in healthy people across ages. The authors ran a second PCR of about 6 to 11 cycles using a sample-barcoded 5' primer and a J-beta primer mix. A single record per CDR3 protein comes from TCRdb applying MiXCR to the 5' RACE reads. This table holds approximately 490,000 distinct CDR3 sequences, less than 25% found once. These data are also associated with another study on T cells of mothers and their children.

The sequenced sample consisted of blood. The receptor source for this set is a boy between 10 and 17 years old in good health.

The chain joins TRBV13 to TRBJ2-3, with 8 bases lining up with TRBD2. The CDR3 runs to 15 residues. Germline V lookup: CDR1 PRHDT, CDR2 FYEKMQ (reference sequence). V lost 5 bases to trimming and J lost 0 bases; unmatched junction nucleotides: 4. The CDR3 here is CASSPRLASTDTQYF. CDR3 DNA: TGTGCCAGCAGCCCCCGACTAGCGAGCACAGATACGCAGTATTTT.

Concerning this clonotype: Germline is not matched at one junction end, which may reflect a read error. This chain links TRBV10-3 with TRBJ1-2, with D possibly being TRBD1 (5 bases). Germline CDR1 is ENHRY and CDR2 is SYGVKD. This CDR3 spans 16 amino acids. The CDR3 sequence: CDISDPTNDSGYGYTF. The CDR3 coding sequence is TGTGACATCAGTGACCCGACCAATGACAGTGGATATGGCTACACCTTC.

V usage is TRBV4-3 and J usage is TRBJ2-5; 7 bases agree with TRBD1. This CDR3 region has 16 residues. Germline-derived CDR1 and CDR2 are LGHNA and YSLEER. J lost 5 bases, V lost 0 bases, and 9 bases had no gene match. CDR3 sequence: CASSQEGRGSGETQYF. The DNA of the CDR3 is TGCGCCAGCAGCCAAGAAGGCAGGGGGTCTGGGGAGACCCAGTACTTC.

The chain recombines TRBV13 with TRBJ2-7, with 12 positions matching TRBD2. The junction had 13 bases not matched to a gene; V was cut back by 5 bases and J by 2 bases. Germline CDR1 and CDR2: PRHDT and FYEKMQ (reference sequence). This CDR3 has 18 residues. DNA of the CDR3: TGTGCCAGCAGCGCCCTCCTAGCGGGGGGGGGCCAGACCTACGAGCAGTACTTC. This codes for CASSALLAGGGQTYEQYF.

V gene TRBV20-1 combines with J gene TRBJ1-2; 9 bases line up with TRBD1. The junction had 20 bases not matched to a gene; V was cut back by 0 bases and J by 6 bases. Germline assignment: CDR1 DFQATT and CDR2 SNEGSKA (reference sequence). CDR3 size: 19 residues. CDR3 sequence (DNA): TGCAGTGCTAGAGATCCCCTGACCGGGACAGGGAATGAGGGGAATGGCTACACCTTC. It codes for CSARDPLTGTGNEGNGYTF.

The CDR3 coding sequence is TGTGCCAGCCGGATAACGGTTGACTACGAGCAGTACTTC. It specifies CASRITVDYEQYF. V and J are TRBV18 and TRBJ2-5; D unresolved. The last part of the DNA fits TRBJ2-7 better; the J call may be wrong. Germline V CDR1 and CDR2: KGHSH, LQKENI. The CDR3 runs to 13 residues.

The sample holds many counts of this clonotype. The chain has TRBV28 and TRBJ2-5; TRBD1 is a possible D gene (5 bases). CDR1 and CDR2 from the germline V gene are MDHEN and SYDVKM. The germline V and J ends were trimmed by 10 bases and 4 bases, with 19 bases remaining between them. The length of the CDR3 is 14 residues. The CDR3 reads CATGRTRAAETQYF. In DNA, the CDR3 is TGTGCCACCGGTCGAACCAGGGCGGCAGAGACCCAGTACTTC. Drawing the rest from reference TRBV28 and TRBJ2-5, the complete variable domain is DVKVTQSSRYLVKRTGEKVFLECVQDMDHENMFWYRQDPGLGLRLIYFSYDVKMKEKGDIPEGYSVSREKKERFSLILESASTNQTSMYLCATGRTRAAETQYFGPGTRLLVL.

The DNA for the CDR3 is TGTGCCAGCAACGCACAGGGATTTAGCAATCAGCCCCAGCATTTT. It yields the protein CASNAQGFSNQPQHF. This chain connects TRBV12-3 or TRBV12-4 to TRBJ1-5; TRBD1 might be the D (6 bases). The ends were cut back, 7 bases at V and 0 bases at J, with 13 bases in the middle. The CDR3 is made up of 15 amino acids.

J is TRBJ1-6 and V is TRBV6-6, with TRBD1 matching 9 bases. Germline CDR1 and CDR2: MNHNY and SVGAGI (reference sequence). This CDR3 comprises 15 residues. Trimming removed 2 bases from V and 9 bases from J; junction bases left unmatched: 5. The CDR3 DNA follows: TGTGCCAGCAGTTACACAACAGGGGGCCGTTCACCCCTCCACTTT. Its protein is CASSYTTGGRSPLHF.

The sample holds a few counts of this clonotype. The V and J genes are TRBV6-5 and TRBJ2-1; the match to TRBD1 covers 9 bases. J gave up 0 bases and V 0 bases, and 6 bases lay outside the gene matches. The CDR3 is made up of 18 amino acids. In germline, CDR1 is MNHEY, CDR2 SVGAGI. The CDR3 protein is CASSYSKGQGGSYNEQFF. In DNA, the CDR3 is TGTGCCAGCAGTTACTCGAAGGGACAGGGTGGCTCCTACAATGAGCAGTTCTTC.

V is TRBV7-3 and J is TRBJ2-1; TRBD1 or TRBD2 may be the D gene (7 bases each). There are 16 residues in the CDR3. V lost 5 bases, J lost 7 bases, and 21 bases lay in between. In germline, CDR1 is SGHTA, CDR2 FQGTGA. The DNA for the CDR3 is TGTGCCAGCAGCCTTCAAGCGGGATCAGGGGGTAATGAGCAGTTCTTC. Translated, it gives CASSLQAGSGGNEQFF.

This clonotype occurred a few times. The chain uses TRBV25-1 and TRBJ2-1; 10 nucleotides match TRBD1. V shed 5 bases, J shed 5 bases, and the junction held 6 bases outside the gene matches. In germline, CDR1 is MGHDK, CDR2 SYGVNS. The CDR3 has 15 residues. The DNA of the CDR3 is TGTGCCAGCAGTCCGGGACAGGGGATAAACAATGAGCAGTTCTTC. Its translation: CASSPGQGINNEQFF.

This clonotype has only a few counts. This chain uses TRBV12-3 or TRBV12-4 with TRBJ2-7, with 7 positions matching TRBD2. CDR3 size: 16 residues. V shed 2 bases, J shed 1 base, and the junction held 8 bases outside the gene matches. The CDR3 bases are TGTGCCAGCAGTTTAAGAGGCGGGGGAGCGTCCTACGAGCAGTACTTC. Protein: CASSLRGGGASYEQYF.

The rearrangement joins TRBV6-4 to TRBJ2-2, with D perhaps TRBD1 or TRBD2 (5 bases each). Germline V gives CDR1 MRHNA, CDR2 SNTAGT. Between the trimmed V and J ends, which lost 2 bases and 4 bases, there was a span of 11 bases. CDR3 length equals 15 residues. The CDR3 nucleotides are TGTGCCAGCAGTGACGGGACGAGGGCCACCGGGGAGCTGTTTTTT. The encoded protein is CASSDGTRATGELFF.

This clonotype has only a few counts. The chain combines TRBV7-2 with TRBJ1-5, with 12 bases that match TRBD1. The V and J ends lost 3 bases and 5 bases, in that order; junction bases with no gene match: 2. Germline-derived CDR1 and CDR2 are SGHTA and FQGNSA. The CDR3 loop spans 15 amino acids. CDR3 protein: CASSFGTGGDQPQHF. The CDR3 bases are TGTGCCAGCAGCTTTGGGACAGGGGGCGATCAGCCCCAGCATTTT.

This chain uses TRBV3-1 with TRBJ2-2; D remains ambiguous. The V gene's germline CDR1 is LGHDT and CDR2 YNNKEL (reference sequence). V lost 1 base and J lost 0, with 9 bases in between. This CDR3 contains 16 residues. CDR3 in amino acids: CASSQGVTSNTGELFF. In DNA, the CDR3 is TGTGCCAGCAGCCAAGGTGTGACGTCGAACACCGGGGAGCTGTTTTTT. The entire variable domain, with the rest obtained from reference TRBV3-1 and TRBJ2-2, is as follows: DTAVSQTPKYLVTQMGNDKSIKCEQNLGHDTMYWYKQDSKKFLKIMFSYNNKELIINETVPNRFSPKSPDKAHLNLHINSLELGDSAVYFCASSQGVTSNTGELFFGEGSRLTVL.

A few counts support this clonotype. The chain carries TRBV28 and TRBJ1-1, with a tentative D call TRBD1 (6 bases). There are 16 residues in the CDR3. V shed 3 bases and J shed 5 bases, with 19 bases lying between them. Per germline, CDR1 MDHEN and CDR2 SYDVKM. The CDR3 here is CASSFRRDGTKTEAFF. CDR3 bases: TGTGCCAGCAGTTTCCGCAGGGACGGGACAAAAACTGAAGCTTTCTTT. Filled out from reference TRBV28 and TRBJ1-1, the complete variable domain reads DVKVTQSSRYLVKRTGEKVFLECVQDMDHENMFWYRQDPGLGLRLIYFSYDVKMKEKGDIPEGYSVSREKKERFSLILESASTNQTSMYLCASSFRRDGTKTEAFFGQGTRLTVV.

This rearrangement joins TRBV7-2 to TRBJ1-1; TRBD1 might be the D (6 bases). Germline V gene data show CDR1 as SGHTA and CDR2 as FQGNSA. The V end was cut by 3 bases, the J end by 4 bases, with 15 bases between. The CDR3 sequence is 15 residues long. The CDR3 protein is CASSFFRGRGTEAFF. The CDR3 DNA reads TGTGCCAGCAGCTTCTTCAGGGGAAGGGGCACTGAAGCTTTCTTT.

This clonotype has just a few counts. This rearrangement joins TRBV7-2 to TRBJ2-2, with 13 bases fitting TRBD2. Germline V lookup: CDR1 SGHTA, CDR2 FQGNSA. This CDR3 contains 17 residues. V lost 0 bases to trimming and J lost 4 bases; unmatched junction nucleotides: 2. The CDR3 coding sequence is TGTGCCAGCAGCTTAGCAAGACTAGCGGGAGGCACCGGGGAGCTGTTTTTT. This gives the protein CASSLARLAGGTGELFF.

J is TRBJ2-1 and V is TRBV7-2; 7 nucleotides match TRBD2. CDR3 length equals 15 residues. Per germline, CDR1 SGHTA and CDR2 FQGNSA. V gave up 4 bases and J gave up 3 bases; unmatched junction bases: 6. The DNA for the CDR3 is TGTGCCAGCAGCTCAGGACTAGTAATCTACAATGAGCAGTTCTTC. It encodes CASSSGLVIYNEQFF.

The J gene is TRBJ1-1, the V gene TRBV29-1; D is possibly TRBD1 (5 bases). Looked up from germline, CDR1 is SQVTM and CDR2 is ANQGSEA. The CDR3 totals 13 residues. Trimming left V 4 bases short and J 4 bases short, with 13 bases between. This chain's CDR3 is CSVVAGRSTEAFF. CDR3 in DNA: TGCAGCGTTGTGGCAGGGAGGAGCACTGAAGCTTTCTTT.